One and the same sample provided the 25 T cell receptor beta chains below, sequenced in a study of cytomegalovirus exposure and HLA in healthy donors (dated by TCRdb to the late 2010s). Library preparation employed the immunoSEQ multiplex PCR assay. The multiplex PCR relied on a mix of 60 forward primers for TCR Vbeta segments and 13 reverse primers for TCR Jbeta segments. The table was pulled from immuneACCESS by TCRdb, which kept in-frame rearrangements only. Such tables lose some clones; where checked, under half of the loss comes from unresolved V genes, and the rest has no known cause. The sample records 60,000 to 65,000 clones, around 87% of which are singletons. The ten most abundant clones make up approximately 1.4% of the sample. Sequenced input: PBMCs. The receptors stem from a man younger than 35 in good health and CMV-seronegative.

In nucleotides, the CDR3 is TGCGCCAGCAGCTTGGATGTTCATAACACTGAAGCTTTCTTT. This translates into CASSLDVHNTEAFF. The chain recombines TRBV5-1 with TRBJ1-1; D ambiguous. This CDR3 has 14 residues. CDR1 is SGHRS, CDR2 YFSETQ, per germline. V lost 0 bases and J 2 bases, leaving 8 bases between the germline ends.

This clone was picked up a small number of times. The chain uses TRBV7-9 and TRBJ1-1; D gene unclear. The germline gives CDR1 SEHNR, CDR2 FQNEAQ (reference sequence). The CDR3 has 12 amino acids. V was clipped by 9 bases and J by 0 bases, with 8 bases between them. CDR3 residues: CASQILNTEAFF. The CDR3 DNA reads TGTGCCAGTCAGATTTTGAACACTGAAGCTTTCTTT.

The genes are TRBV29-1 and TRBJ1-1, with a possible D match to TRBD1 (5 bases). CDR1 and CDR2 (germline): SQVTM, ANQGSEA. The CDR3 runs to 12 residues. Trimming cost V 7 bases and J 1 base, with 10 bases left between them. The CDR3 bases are TGCAGCGCCACCCAGGGGAACACTGAAGCTTTCTTT. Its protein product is CSATQGNTEAFF.

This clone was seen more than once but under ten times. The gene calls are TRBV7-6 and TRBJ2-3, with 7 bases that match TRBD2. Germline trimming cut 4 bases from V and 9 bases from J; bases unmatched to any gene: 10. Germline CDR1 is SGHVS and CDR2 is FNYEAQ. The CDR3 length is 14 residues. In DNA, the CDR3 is TGTGCCAGCAGCTCCGCCAGGGACTACCCAACGCAGTATTTT. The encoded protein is CASSSARDYPTQYF.

CDR3 region: CASSLGTLLRNEQYF. As DNA, the CDR3 is TGTGCCAGCAGCTTAGGGACACTTCTACGGAACGAGCAGTACTTC. The chain is built from TRBV7-9 and TRBJ2-7; D is perhaps TRBD1 (5 bases). V shed 1 base and J shed 5 bases, with 15 bases lying between them. Looked up from germline, CDR1 is SEHNR and CDR2 is FQNEAQ (reference sequence). This CDR3 is 15 amino acids long. The full variable domain, completed using reference TRBV7-9 and TRBJ2-7, is DTGVSQNPRHKITKRGQNVTFRCDPISEHNRLYWYRQTLGQGPEFLTYFQNEAQLEKSRLLSDRFSAERPKGSFSTLEIQRTEQGDSAMYLCASSLGTLLRNEQYFGPGTRLTVT.

The CDR3 loop reads CASSYSAGGNEQFF. In DNA form, the CDR3 reads TGTGCCAGCAGTTACTCAGCGGGGGGCAATGAGCAGTTCTTC. The chain recombines TRBV6-6 with TRBJ2-1; TRBD2 matches at 9 bases. Germline assignment: CDR1 MNHNY and CDR2 SVGAGI (reference sequence). After removal of 0 bases from V and 6 bases from J, the junction contained 0 bases not matched to a gene. This CDR3 has 14 amino acids.

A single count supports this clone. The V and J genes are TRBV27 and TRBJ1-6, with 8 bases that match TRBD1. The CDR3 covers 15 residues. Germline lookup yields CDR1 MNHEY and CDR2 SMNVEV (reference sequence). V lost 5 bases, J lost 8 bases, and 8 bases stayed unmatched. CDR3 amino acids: CASSRRQGMDSPLHF. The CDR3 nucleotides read TGTGCCAGCAGTCGTCGACAGGGGATGGATTCACCCCTCCACTTT.

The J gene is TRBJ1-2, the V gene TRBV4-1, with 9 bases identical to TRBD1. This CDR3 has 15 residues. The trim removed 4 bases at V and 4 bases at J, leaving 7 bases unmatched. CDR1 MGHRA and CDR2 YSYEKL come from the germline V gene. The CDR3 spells CASSPRQGEGYGYTF. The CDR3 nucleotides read TGCGCCAGCAGCCCCCGACAGGGGGAGGGCTATGGCTACACCTTC.

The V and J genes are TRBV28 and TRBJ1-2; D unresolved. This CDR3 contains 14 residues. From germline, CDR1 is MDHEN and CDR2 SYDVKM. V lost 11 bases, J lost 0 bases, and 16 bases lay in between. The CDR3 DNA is TGTGCCGCCGCACCGGGGAGAGCTAACTATGGCTACACCTTC. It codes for CAAAPGRANYGYTF.

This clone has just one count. The CDR3 loop reads CASRTGYGTEAFF. The CDR3, as DNA: TGCGCCAGCAGAACAGGGTACGGGACTGAAGCTTTCTTT. This sequence joins TRBV5-1 and TRBJ1-1, with TRBD1 as a possible D gene (6 bases). The CDR3 spans 13 residues. Germline V gene sequence: CDR1 SGHRS, CDR2 YFSETQ. Trimming cost V 5 bases and J 5 bases, with 13 bases left between them.

Written as DNA, the CDR3 is TGTGCCAGCAGGAGGGGAGGGAACTTAGGCTACGAGCAGTACTTC. Amino acids: CASRRGGNLGYEQYF. V gene TRBV25-1 combines with J gene TRBJ2-7; the match to TRBD2 covers 7 bases. Trimming took 6 bases from V and 3 from J; bases not matched to a gene: 11. This CDR3 is built from 15 residues. Germline lookup yields CDR1 MGHDK and CDR2 SYGVNS.

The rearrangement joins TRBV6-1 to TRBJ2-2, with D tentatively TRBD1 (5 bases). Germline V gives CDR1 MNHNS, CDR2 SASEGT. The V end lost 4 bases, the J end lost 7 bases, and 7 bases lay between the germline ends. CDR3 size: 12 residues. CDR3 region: CASSVRVGELFF. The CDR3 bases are TGTGCCAGCAGTGTCAGGGTCGGGGAGCTGTTTTTT.

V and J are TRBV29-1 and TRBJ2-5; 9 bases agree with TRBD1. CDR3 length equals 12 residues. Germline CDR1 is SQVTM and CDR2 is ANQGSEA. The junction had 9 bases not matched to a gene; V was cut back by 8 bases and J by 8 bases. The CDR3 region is CSFGTGWDTQYF. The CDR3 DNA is TGCAGCTTTGGGACAGGGTGGGATACCCAGTACTTC.

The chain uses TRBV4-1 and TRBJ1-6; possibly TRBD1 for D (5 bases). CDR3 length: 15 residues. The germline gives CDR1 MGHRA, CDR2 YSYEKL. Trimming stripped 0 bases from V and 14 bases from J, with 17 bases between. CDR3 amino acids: CASSQDLAIGGALHF. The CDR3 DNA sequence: TGCGCCAGCAGCCAAGATCTGGCAATTGGGGGGGCCCTCCACTTT.

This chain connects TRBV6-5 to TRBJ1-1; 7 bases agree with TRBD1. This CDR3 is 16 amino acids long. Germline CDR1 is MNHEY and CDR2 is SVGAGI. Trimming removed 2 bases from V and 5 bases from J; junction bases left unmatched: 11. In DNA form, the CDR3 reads TGTGCCAGCAGTTACCCGTCAGCAGACAGGGCGACTGAAGCTTTCTTT. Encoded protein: CASSYPSADRATEAFF.

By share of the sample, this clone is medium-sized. The CDR3 coding sequence is TGTGCCAGCAGCTCCGATCAGGGGGCGGAATACGCTGAAGCTTTCTTT. Translating gives CASSSDQGAEYAEAFF. The chain combines TRBV7-9 with TRBJ1-1; TRBD1 agrees at 8 bases. There are 16 residues in the CDR3. Germline V gene sequence: CDR1 SEHNR, CDR2 FQNEAQ (reference sequence). Trimming cost V 4 bases and J 6 bases; bases outside gene matches: 13.

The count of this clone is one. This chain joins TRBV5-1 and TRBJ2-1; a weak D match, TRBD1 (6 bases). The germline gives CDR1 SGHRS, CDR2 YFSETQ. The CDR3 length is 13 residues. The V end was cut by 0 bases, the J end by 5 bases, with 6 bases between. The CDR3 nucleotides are TGCGCCAGCAGCTTGGACAGGGACAATGAGCAGTTCTTC. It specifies CASSLDRDNEQFF.

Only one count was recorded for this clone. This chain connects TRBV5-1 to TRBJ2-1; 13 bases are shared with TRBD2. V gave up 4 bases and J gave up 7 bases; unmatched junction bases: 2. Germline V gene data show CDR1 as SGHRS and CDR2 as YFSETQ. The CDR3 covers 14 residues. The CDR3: CASSETSGGNEQFF. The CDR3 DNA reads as TGCGCCAGCAGCGAGACTAGCGGGGGGAATGAGCAGTTCTTC.

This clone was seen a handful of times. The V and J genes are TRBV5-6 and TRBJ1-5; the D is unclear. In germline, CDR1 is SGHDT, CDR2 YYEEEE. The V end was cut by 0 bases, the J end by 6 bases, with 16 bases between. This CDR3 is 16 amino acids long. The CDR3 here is CASSLDGQGIGQPQHF. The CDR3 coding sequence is TGTGCCAGCAGCTTGGATGGGCAAGGTATAGGTCAGCCCCAGCATTTT.

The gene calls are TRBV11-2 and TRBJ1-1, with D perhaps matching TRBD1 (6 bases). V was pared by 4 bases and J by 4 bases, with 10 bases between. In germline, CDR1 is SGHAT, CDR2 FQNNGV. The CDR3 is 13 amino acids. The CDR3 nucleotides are TGTGCCAGCAGCTCCCGCAGGGGCACTGAAGCTTTCTTT. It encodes CASSSRRGTEAFF.

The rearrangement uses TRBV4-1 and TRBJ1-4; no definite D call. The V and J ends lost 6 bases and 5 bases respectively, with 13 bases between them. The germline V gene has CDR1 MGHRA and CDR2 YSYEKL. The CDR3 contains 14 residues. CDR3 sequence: CASSPPSRNEKLFF. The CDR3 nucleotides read TGCGCCAGCAGTCCTCCATCCCGGAATGAAAAACTGTTTTTT.

CDR3 DNA: TGCGCCAGCAGCTTGAGGACAGGGGAGACCGGGGAGCTGTTTTTT. It encodes CASSLRTGETGELFF. This chain connects TRBV5-1 to TRBJ2-2; 9 bases agree with TRBD1. CDR3 size: 15 residues. V lost 1 base and J lost 5; bases outside the gene matches: 3. Germline V CDR1 and CDR2: SGHRS, YFSETQ.

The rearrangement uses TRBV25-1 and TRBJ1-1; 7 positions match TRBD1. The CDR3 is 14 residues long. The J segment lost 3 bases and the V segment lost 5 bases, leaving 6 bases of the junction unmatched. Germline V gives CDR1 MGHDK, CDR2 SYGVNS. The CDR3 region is CASSNRDSHTEAFF. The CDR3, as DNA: TGTGCCAGCAGTAACAGGGACAGCCACACTGAAGCTTTCTTT.

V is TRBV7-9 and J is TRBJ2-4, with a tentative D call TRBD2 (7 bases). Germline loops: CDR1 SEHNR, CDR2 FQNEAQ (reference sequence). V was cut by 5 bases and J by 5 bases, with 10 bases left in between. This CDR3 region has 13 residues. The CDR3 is CASSLGGQNIQYF. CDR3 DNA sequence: TGTGCCAGCAGCCTGGGGGGGCAAAACATTCAGTACTTC.

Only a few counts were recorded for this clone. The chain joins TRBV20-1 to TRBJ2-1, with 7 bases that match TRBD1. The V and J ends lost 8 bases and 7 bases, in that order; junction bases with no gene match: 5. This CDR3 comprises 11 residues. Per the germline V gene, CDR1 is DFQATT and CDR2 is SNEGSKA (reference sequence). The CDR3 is CSTDRVNEQFF. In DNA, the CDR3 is TGCAGTACCGACAGGGTTAATGAGCAGTTCTTC.